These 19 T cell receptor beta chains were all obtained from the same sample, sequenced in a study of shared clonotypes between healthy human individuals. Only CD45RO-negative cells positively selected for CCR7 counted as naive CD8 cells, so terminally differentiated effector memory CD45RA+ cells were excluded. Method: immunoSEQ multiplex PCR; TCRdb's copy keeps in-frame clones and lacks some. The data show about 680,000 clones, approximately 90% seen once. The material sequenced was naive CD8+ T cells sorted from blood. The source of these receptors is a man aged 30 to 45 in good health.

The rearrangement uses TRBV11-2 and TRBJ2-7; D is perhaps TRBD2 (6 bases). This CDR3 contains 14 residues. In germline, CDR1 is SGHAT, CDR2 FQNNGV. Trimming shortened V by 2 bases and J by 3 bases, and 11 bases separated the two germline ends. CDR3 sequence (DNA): TGTGCCAGCAGCTTAACTAGCACGTTCTACGAGCAGTACTTC. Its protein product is CASSLTSTFYEQYF.

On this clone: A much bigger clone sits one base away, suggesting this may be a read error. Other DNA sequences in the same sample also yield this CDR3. The DNA for the CDR3 is TGTGCCAGCAGCCTGGCGGGGGGCTCCTACGAGCAGTACTTC. Translating gives CASSLAGGSYEQYF. The chain combines TRBV7-6 with TRBJ2-7; 8 nucleotides line up with TRBD2. Per germline, CDR1 SGHVS and CDR2 FNYEAQ. The V and J ends lost 5 bases and 0 bases, in that order; junction bases with no gene match: 3. The CDR3 runs to 14 residues.

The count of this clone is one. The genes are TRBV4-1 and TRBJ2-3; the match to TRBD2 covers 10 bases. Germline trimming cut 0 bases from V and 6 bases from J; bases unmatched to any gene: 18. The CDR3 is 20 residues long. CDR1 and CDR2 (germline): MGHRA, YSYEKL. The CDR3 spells CASSQDALFEASGSSDTQYF. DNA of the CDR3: TGCGCCAGCAGCCAAGATGCCCTATTCGAGGCTAGCGGGAGTTCTGATACGCAGTATTTT.

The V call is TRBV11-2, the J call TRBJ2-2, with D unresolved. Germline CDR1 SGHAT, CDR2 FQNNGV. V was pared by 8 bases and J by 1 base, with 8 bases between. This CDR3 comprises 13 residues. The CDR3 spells CASRAENTGELFF. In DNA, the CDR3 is TGTGCCAGCCGGGCGGAGAACACCGGGGAGCTGTTTTTT.

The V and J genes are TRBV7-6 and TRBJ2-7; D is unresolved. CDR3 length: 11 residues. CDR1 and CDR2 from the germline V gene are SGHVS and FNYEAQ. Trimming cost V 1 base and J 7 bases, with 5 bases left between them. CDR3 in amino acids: CASSLGKEQYF. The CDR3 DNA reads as TGTGCCAGCAGCTTAGGAAAGGAGCAGTACTTC.

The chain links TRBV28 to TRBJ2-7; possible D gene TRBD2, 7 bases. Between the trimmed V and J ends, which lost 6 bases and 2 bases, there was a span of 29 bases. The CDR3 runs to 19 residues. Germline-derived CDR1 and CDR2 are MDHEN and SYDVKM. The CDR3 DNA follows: TGTGCCAGCAGGGAAACTTGGCTGGGGGGGCAGGGTGTCCCCTACGAGCAGTACTTC. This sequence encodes CASRETWLGGQGVPYEQYF.

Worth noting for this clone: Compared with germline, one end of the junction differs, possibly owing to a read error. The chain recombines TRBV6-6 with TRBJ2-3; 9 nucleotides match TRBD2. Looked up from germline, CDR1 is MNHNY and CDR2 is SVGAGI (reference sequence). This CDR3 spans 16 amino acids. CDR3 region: CASSDSFSGRSDTQYF. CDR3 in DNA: TGTGCCAGCAGTGACTCTTTTAGCGGGAGATCGGATACGCAGTATTTT.

The CDR3 nucleotides read TGTGCCAGCAGTTGGACAGGGTTGAATCAGCCCCAGCATTTT. Amino acids: CASSWTGLNQPQHF. The chain combines TRBV27 with TRBJ1-5, with TRBD1 identical over 8 bases. The J segment lost 4 bases and the V segment lost 4 bases, leaving 3 bases of the junction unmatched. The CDR3 length is 14 residues. Germline V CDR1 and CDR2: MNHEY, SMNVEV (reference sequence).

The CDR3 here is CASAGGRANTGELFF. The CDR3 DNA follows: TGTGCCAGCGCCGGGGGCAGGGCGAACACCGGGGAGCTGTTTTTT. The chain recombines TRBV9 with TRBJ2-2; D possibly uses TRBD1 or TRBD2 (6 bases each). Trimming shortened V by 7 bases and J by 0 bases, and 13 bases separated the two germline ends. Germline-derived CDR1 and CDR2 are SGDLS and YYNGEE. This CDR3 is 15 amino acids long. Together with reference TRBV9 and TRBJ2-2, the CDR3 gives the full variable domain: DSGVTQTPKHLITATGQRVTLRCSPRSGDLSVYWYQQSLDQGLQFLIQYYNGEERAKGNILERFSAQQFPDLHSELNLSSLELGDSALYFCASAGGRANTGELFFGEGSRLTVL.

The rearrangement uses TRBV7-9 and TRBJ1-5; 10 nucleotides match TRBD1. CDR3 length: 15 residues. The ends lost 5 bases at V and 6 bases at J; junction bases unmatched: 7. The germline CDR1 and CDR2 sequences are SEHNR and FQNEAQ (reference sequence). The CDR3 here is CASSDGTGVGQPQHF. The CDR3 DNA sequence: TGTGCCAGCAGCGATGGGACAGGGGTCGGTCAGCCCCAGCATTTT.

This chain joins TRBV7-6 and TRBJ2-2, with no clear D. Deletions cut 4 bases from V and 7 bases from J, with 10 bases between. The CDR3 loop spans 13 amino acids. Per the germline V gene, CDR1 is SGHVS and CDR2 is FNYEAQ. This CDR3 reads CASSSQGYGELFF. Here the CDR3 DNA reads TGTGCCAGCAGCTCCCAAGGCTACGGGGAGCTGTTTTTT. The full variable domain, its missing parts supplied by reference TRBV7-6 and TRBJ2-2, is GAGVSQSPRYKVTKRGQDVALRCDPISGHVSLYWYRQALGQGPEFLTYFNYEAQQDKSGLPNDRFSAERPEGSISTLTIQRTEQRDSAMYRCASSSQGYGELFFGEGSRLTVL.

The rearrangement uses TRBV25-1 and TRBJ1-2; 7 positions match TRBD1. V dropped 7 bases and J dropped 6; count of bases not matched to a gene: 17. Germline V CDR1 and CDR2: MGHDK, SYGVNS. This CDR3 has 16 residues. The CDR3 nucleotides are TGTGCCAGCACTCCCCGGGACCGACAGGGTCTTGATGGCTACACCTTC. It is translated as CASTPRDRQGLDGYTF.

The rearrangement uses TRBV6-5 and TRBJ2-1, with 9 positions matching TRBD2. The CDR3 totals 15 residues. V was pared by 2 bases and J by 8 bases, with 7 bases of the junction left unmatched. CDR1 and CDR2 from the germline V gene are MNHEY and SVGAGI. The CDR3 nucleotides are TGTGCCAGCAGTTACGTTAGCGGGAGAAAGGATGAGCAGTTCTTC. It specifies CASSYVSGRKDEQFF.

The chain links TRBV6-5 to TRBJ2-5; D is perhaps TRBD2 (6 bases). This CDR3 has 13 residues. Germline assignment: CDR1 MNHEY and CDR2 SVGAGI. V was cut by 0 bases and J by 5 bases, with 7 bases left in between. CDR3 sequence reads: CASSYSTRETQYF. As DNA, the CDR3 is TGTGCCAGCAGTTACTCGACTAGGGAGACCCAGTACTTC.

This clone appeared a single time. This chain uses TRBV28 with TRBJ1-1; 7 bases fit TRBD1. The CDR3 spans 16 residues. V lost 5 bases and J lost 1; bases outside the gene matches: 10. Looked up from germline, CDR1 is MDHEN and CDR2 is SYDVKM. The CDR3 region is CASSERQGSRNTEAFF. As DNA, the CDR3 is TGTGCCAGCAGTGAACGACAGGGATCTCGGAACACTGAAGCTTTCTTT.

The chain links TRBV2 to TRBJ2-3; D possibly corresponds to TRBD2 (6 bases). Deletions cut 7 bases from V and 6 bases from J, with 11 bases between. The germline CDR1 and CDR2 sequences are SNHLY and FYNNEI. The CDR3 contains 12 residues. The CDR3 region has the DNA TGTGCCAGCACCCCTAGCGCGGATACGCAGTATTTT. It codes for CASTPSADTQYF. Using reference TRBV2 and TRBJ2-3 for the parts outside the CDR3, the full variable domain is EPEVTQTPSHQVTQMGQEVILRCVPISNHLYFYWYRQILGQKVEFLVSFYNNEISEKSEIFDDQFSVERPDGSNFTLKIRSTKLEDSAMYFCASTPSADTQYFGPGTRLTVL.

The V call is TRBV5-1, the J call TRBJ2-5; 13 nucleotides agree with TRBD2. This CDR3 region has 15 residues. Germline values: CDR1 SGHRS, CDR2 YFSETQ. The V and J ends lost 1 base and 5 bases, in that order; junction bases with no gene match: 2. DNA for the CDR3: TGCGCCAGCAGCTTGACTAGCGGGAGGGCCGAGACCCAGTACTTC. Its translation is CASSLTSGRAETQYF.

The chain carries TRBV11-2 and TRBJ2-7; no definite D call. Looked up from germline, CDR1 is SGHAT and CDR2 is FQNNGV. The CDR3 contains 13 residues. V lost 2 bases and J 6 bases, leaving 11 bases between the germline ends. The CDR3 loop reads CASSLPELSEQYF. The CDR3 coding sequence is TGTGCCAGCAGCTTACCCGAGCTGAGCGAGCAGTACTTC.

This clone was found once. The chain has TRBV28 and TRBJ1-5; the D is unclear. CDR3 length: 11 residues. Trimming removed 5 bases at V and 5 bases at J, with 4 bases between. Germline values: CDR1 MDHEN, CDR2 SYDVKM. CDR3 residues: CASSQYQPQHF. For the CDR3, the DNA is TGTGCCAGCAGTCAGTATCAGCCCCAGCATTTT.